The following is a T cell receptor beta chain sequence with its context. As yet, its antigen is unknown. The data were obtained in a study of human T cells and chemical hapten exposure. Study details: Each patient's scalp received weekly diphenylcyclopropenone throughout the approximately 24-week study.

TCRdb reprocessed the RACE reads via MiXCR and lists one record per CDR3 protein. Of 150,000 to 200,000 distinct CDR3 sequences listed, more than 20% are singletons. The sample's time point: patch test 1, 2 weeks after DPC sensitization. The treatment was: therapeutic diphenylcyclopropenone sensitization with weekly scalp DPC. Whole blood, unfractionated, served as the material for total RNA extraction. Points from the study as a whole: In the PT1 data, expanded TCR counts showed a positive correlation with patch test score.

V gave up 4 bases and J gave up 5 bases; unmatched junction bases: 12. CDR1 SQVTM and CDR2 ANQGSEA come from the germline V gene. This CDR3 is 16 amino acids long. The sequence was obtained from a woman in her 50s with alopecia areata. Some clones in this sample may be carry-over from other donors' samples. Sequenced material: whole blood, taken in connection with sensitization to the hapten diphenylcyclopropenone (DPC). V gene TRBV29-1 combines with J gene TRBJ2-5; 11 bases are shared with TRBD1. CDR3 nucleotides: TGCAGCGTTGTAGGGGGGACAGGGGGGGTCGCGGAGACCCAGTACTTC. As protein: CSVVGGTGGVAETQYF.